The 6 T cell receptor beta chains below all came from one sample that was sequenced in a study of cytomegalovirus exposure and HLA in healthy donors. This PCR relied on a set of 60 Vbeta primers and 13 Jbeta primers. Using immunoSEQ multiplex PCR, the repertoire was profiled, and TCRdb retains in-frame clones only, with some absent. Of approximately 150,000 clones listed, approximately 77% were seen once; the top ten hold more than 2.5%. Sequences were obtained from PBMCs. All receptors derive from a female donor in good health and CMV-seronegative.

CDR3 loop: CASSLAGLAGAEQFF. Here the CDR3 DNA reads TGTGCCAGCAGCTTAGCGGGACTAGCGGGGGCTGAGCAGTTCTTC. The chain is built from TRBV7-2 and TRBJ2-1, with 14 bases identical to TRBD2. The CDR3 is made up of 15 amino acids. The junction had 1 base not matched to a gene; V was cut back by 0 bases and J by 9 bases. Per the germline V gene, CDR1 is SGHTA and CDR2 is FQGNSA.

The gene calls are TRBV6-1 and TRBJ1-3, with 7 bases matching TRBD1. The germline gives CDR1 MNHNS, CDR2 SASEGT. The CDR3 consists of 15 residues. Trimming took 6 bases from V and 0 from J; bases not matched to a gene: 5. The DNA for the CDR3 is TGTGCCAGCAGCTTCGACAGGGACTCTGGAAACACCATATATTTT. Translating gives CASSFDRDSGNTIYF.

The chain has TRBV27 and TRBJ2-7; weak D call: TRBD1 (5 bases). Germline V lookup: CDR1 MNHEY, CDR2 SMNVEV (reference sequence). Trimming pared 3 bases from V and 0 bases from J, leaving 9 bases between. The CDR3 is 14 amino acids. DNA of the CDR3: TGTGCCAGCAGTTTGCACAGGACCTCCTACGAGCAGTACTTC. Its translation is CASSLHRTSYEQYF.

The gene calls are TRBV14 and TRBJ2-2; TRBD1 agrees at 8 bases. V lost 1 base and J lost 7; bases outside the gene matches: 8. The CDR3 loop spans 16 amino acids. Per germline, CDR1 SGHDN and CDR2 FVKESK. CDR3 sequence (DNA): TGTGCCAGCAGCCAAGGTGGCAGGGGGCGCGGCGGGGAGCTGTTTTTT. This codes for CASSQGGRGRGGELFF.

The chain uses TRBV6-6 and TRBJ2-7; D ambiguous. The CDR3 runs 15 residues. The germline CDR1 and CDR2 sequences are MNHNY and SVGAGI (reference sequence). Trimming took off 4 bases at V and 7 bases at J, with 20 bases between the two ends. CDR3 in amino acids: CASSFTVSFPREQYF. In DNA form, the CDR3 reads TGTGCCAGCAGTTTTACCGTTTCCTTCCCCCGGGAGCAGTACTTC.

The chain recombines TRBV9 with TRBJ2-5, with a possible D match to TRBD2 (7 bases). CDR3 length: 13 residues. CDR1 is SGDLS, CDR2 YYNGEE, per germline. V was clipped by 2 bases and J by 5 bases, with 10 bases between them. CDR3 sequence (DNA): TGTGCCAGCAGCGTGAGGGGGGGGGAGACCCAGTACTTC. The encoded protein is CASSVRGGETQYF.